Shown below are 11 T cell receptor beta chains from a single sample sequenced in a study of shared clonotypes between healthy human individuals. The table came from immunoSEQ multiplex PCR; TCRdb's copy has only in-frame clones and leaves some out. The repertoire includes 300,000 to 400,000 clones, 73% of them detected once, and about 9.4% sits in the top ten. Sequenced: memory CD4+ T cells sorted from blood. As for subset: CD45RA-negative fraction. The source is a man between 25 and 39 years old in good health.

This clone was seen only a few times. V usage is TRBV19 and J usage is TRBJ2-6; D is unresolved. The germline V and J ends were trimmed by 2 bases and 0 bases, with 11 bases remaining between them. Germline V gene lookup returns CDR1 LNHDA and CDR2 SQIVND (reference sequence). This CDR3 region has 17 residues. The CDR3 sequence is CASSIKSSGSGANVLTF. In DNA form, the CDR3 reads TGTGCCAGTAGTATAAAGTCTTCCGGCTCTGGGGCCAACGTCCTGACTTTC.

The V gene is TRBV7-2, the J gene TRBJ2-7; D gene ambiguous. The ends were cut back, 5 bases at V and 0 bases at J, with 14 bases in the middle. This CDR3 contains 15 residues. Germline-derived CDR1 and CDR2 are SGHTA and FQGNSA. This CDR3 is CASSALSRSSYEQYF. For the CDR3, the DNA is TGTGCCAGCAGCGCCCTCTCGAGGAGCTCCTACGAGCAGTACTTC. The full variable domain, completed using reference TRBV7-2 and TRBJ2-7, is GAGVSQSPSNKVTEKGKDVELRCDPISGHTALYWYRQSLGQGLEFLIYFQGNSAPDKSGLPSDRFSAERTGGSVSTLTIQRTQQEDSAVYLCASSALSRSSYEQYFGPGTRLTVT.

This clone was seen only a few times. This chain uses TRBV7-3 with TRBJ2-1, with D perhaps TRBD2 (6 bases). The V end was cut by 5 bases, the J end by 0 bases, with 14 bases between. This CDR3 region has 16 residues. Germline-derived CDR1 and CDR2 are SGHTA and FQGTGA. This CDR3 reads CASSPRGGSSYNEQFF. The CDR3 DNA sequence: TGTGCCAGCAGCCCGCGGGGTGGGAGCTCCTACAATGAGCAGTTCTTC.

J is TRBJ2-7 and V is TRBV6-1, with 7 bases lining up with TRBD2. V was pared by 7 bases and J by 6 bases, with 15 bases of the junction left unmatched. The CDR3 runs to 15 residues. Germline values: CDR1 MNHNS, CDR2 SASEGT. CDR3 coding DNA: TGTGCCAGCATTACCCGGGACTACCCTTTATCCGAGCAGTACTTC. Protein product: CASITRDYPLSEQYF.

The V gene is TRBV11-2, the J gene TRBJ2-1; 9 nucleotides agree with TRBD1. CDR3 length equals 17 residues. V lost 2 bases, J lost 5 bases, and 10 bases stayed unmatched. Germline lookup yields CDR1 SGHAT and CDR2 FQNNGV. CDR3 sequence: CASSLRGGTGKNNEQFF. CDR3 nucleotide sequence: TGTGCCAGCAGCTTAAGGGGAGGGACAGGGAAAAACAATGAGCAGTTCTTC.

A remark on this clone: Other DNA sequences in the sample encode the same CDR3. The rearrangement uses TRBV5-1 and TRBJ2-5; D is ambiguous. Germline V gene lookup returns CDR1 SGHRS and CDR2 YFSETQ. The CDR3 runs 13 residues. Trimming took 4 bases from V and 2 from J, leaving 9 bases between them. The CDR3: CASSPGQQETQYF. For the CDR3, the DNA is TGCGCCAGCAGCCCCGGGCAGCAAGAGACCCAGTACTTC.

This clone was seen a few times. V and J are TRBV9 and TRBJ2-7, with 13 bases that match TRBD2. Germline CDR1 and CDR2: SGDLS and YYNGEE. This CDR3 region has 19 residues. V shed 3 bases, J shed 2 bases, and the junction held 14 bases outside the gene matches. CDR3 nucleotide sequence: TGTGCCAGCAGCGCGCAAGCCCCGGGACTAGCGGGAACTACCTACGAGCAGTACTTC. Encoded protein: CASSAQAPGLAGTTYEQYF. Combining the CDR3 with reference TRBV9 and TRBJ2-7 gives the whole variable domain DSGVTQTPKHLITATGQRVTLRCSPRSGDLSVYWYQQSLDQGLQFLIQYYNGEERAKGNILERFSAQQFPDLHSELNLSSLELGDSALYFCASSAQAPGLAGTTYEQYFGPGTRLTVT.

V usage is TRBV19 and J usage is TRBJ2-7, with D possibly being TRBD1 (5 bases). V lost 6 bases to trimming and J lost 6 bases, with 12 bases between them. The CDR3 has 12 amino acids. Looked up from germline, CDR1 is LNHDA and CDR2 is SQIVND (reference sequence). This CDR3 reads CASRRQSGEQYF. CDR3 nucleotides: TGTGCCAGTAGGAGACAGTCGGGCGAGCAGTACTTC.

The chain links TRBV11-2 to TRBJ2-7; D is perhaps TRBD1 or TRBD2 (5 bases each). V was trimmed by 6 bases and J by 2 bases, leaving 26 bases between them. The V gene's germline CDR1 is SGHAT and CDR2 FQNNGV. There are 18 residues in the CDR3. Here the CDR3 DNA reads TGTGCCAGCAGTCCACTCGCCCGGGGACGCGGGTCCACCTACGAGCAGTACTTC. Its translation is CASSPLARGRGSTYEQYF.

This clone was seen only once. J is TRBJ2-1 and V is TRBV7-6; 10 positions match TRBD1. Germline loops: CDR1 SGHVS, CDR2 FNYEAQ. The CDR3 sequence is 16 residues long. V was clipped by 4 bases and J by 0 bases; unmatched bases: 3. DNA for the CDR3: TGTGCCAGCAGCTGGGGACAGGGGAGCTCCTACAATGAGCAGTTCTTC. Its protein product is CASSWGQGSSYNEQFF.

The chain employs TRBV2 and TRBJ2-6, with D tentatively TRBD1 (5 bases). V was clipped by 6 bases and J by 0 bases, with 6 bases between them. Germline values: CDR1 SNHLY, CDR2 FYNNEI. The CDR3 covers 14 residues. DNA for the CDR3: TGTGCCAGCAGACAGGCCTCTGGGGCCAACGTCCTGACTTTC. Translating gives CASRQASGANVLTF.